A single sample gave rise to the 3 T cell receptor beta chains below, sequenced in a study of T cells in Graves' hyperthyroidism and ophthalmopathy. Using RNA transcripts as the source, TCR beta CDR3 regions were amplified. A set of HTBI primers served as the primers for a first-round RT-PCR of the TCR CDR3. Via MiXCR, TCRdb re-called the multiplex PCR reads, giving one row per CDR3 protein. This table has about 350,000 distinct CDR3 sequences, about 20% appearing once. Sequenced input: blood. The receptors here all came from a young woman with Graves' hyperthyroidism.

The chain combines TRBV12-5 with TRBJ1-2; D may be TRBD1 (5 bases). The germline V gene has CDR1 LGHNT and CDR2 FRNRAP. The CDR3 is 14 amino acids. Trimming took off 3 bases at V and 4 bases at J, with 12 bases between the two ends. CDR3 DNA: TGTGCTAGTGGTTTTGGAGGGGCGACCTATGGCTACACCTTC. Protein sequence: CASGFGGATYGYTF.

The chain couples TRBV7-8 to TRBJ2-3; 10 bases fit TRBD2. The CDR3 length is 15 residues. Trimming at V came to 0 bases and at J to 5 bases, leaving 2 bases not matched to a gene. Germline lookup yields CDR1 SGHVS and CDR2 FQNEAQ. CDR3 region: CASSLAASGGDTQYF. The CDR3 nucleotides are TGTGCCAGCAGCTTAGCCGCTAGCGGGGGAGATACGCAGTATTTT.

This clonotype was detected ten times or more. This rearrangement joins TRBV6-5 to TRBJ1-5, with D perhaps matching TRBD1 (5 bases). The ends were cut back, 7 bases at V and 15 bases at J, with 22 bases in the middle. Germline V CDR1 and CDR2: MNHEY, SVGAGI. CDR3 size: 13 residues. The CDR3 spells CASTTRTTESWHF. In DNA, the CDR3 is TGTGCCAGCACCACCAGGACGACAGAATCCTGGCATTTT.